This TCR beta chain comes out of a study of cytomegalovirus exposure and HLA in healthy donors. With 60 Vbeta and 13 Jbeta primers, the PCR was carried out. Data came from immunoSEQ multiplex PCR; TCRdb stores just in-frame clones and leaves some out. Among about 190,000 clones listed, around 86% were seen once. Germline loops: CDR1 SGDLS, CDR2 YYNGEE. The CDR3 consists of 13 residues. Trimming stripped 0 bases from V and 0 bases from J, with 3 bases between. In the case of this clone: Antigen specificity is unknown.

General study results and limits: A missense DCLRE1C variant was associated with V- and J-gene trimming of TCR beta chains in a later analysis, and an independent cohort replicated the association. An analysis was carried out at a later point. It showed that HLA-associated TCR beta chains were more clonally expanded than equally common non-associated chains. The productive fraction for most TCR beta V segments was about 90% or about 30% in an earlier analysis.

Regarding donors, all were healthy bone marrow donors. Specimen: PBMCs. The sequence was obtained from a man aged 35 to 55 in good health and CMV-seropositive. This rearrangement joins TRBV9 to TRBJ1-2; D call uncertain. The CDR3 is CASSVATNYGYTF. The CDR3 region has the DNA TGTGCCAGCAGCGTAGCTACTAACTATGGCTACACCTTC.